These 16 T cell receptor beta chains share one sample of origin, sequenced in a study of somatic mutations in cytotoxic T cells in rheumatoid arthritis. Here immunoSEQ multiplex PCR was the method, and the copy in TCRdb shows in-frame clones only, minus some. This table has 15,000 to 20,000 clones, 65% to 85% appearing once. The sequenced sample consisted of CD8+ T cells sorted from blood. The source of these receptors is an adult with rheumatoid arthritis.

The chain has TRBV2 and TRBJ1-2; D call uncertain. V lost 3 bases to trimming and J lost 3 bases, with 8 bases between them. This CDR3 is built from 13 residues. Germline V lookup: CDR1 SNHLY, CDR2 FYNNEI. CDR3 protein: CASSDVGHYGYTF. Written as DNA, the CDR3 is TGTGCCAGCAGTGATGTAGGGCACTATGGCTACACCTTC.

This chain connects TRBV9 to TRBJ2-6, with D tentatively TRBD2 (6 bases). With 3 bases removed from V and 2 bases from J, the gap between germline ends came to 18 bases. CDR1 and CDR2 (germline): SGDLS, YYNGEE. This CDR3 contains 18 residues. The CDR3 region has the DNA TGTGCCAGCAGCGGGCCTCGAGGGGAGGTCACTGGGGCCAACGTCCTGACTTTC. Protein: CASSGPRGEVTGANVLTF.

J is TRBJ2-1 and V is TRBV7-2, with 16 bases that match TRBD2. The CDR3 spans 19 residues. V lost 5 bases, J lost 3 bases, and 10 bases stayed unmatched. The germline V gene has CDR1 SGHTA and CDR2 FQGNSA. Here the CDR3 DNA reads TGTGCCAGCAGCAACCCCCCGGGACTAGCGGGGGGGAACTACAATGAGCAGTTCTTC. As protein: CASSNPPGLAGGNYNEQFF.

The rearrangement links TRBV5-3 to TRBJ1-5; 10 nucleotides align to TRBD1. TRBV5-3 is marked as an open reading frame, function uncertain. The CDR3 contains 20 residues. After removal of 3 bases from V and 4 bases from J, the junction contained 19 bases not matched to a gene. CDR3 region: CARSSPIEVTGGACNQPQHF. Here the CDR3 DNA reads TGTGCCAGAAGCTCCCCTATAGAAGTGACAGGGGGCGCGTGTAATCAGCCCCAGCATTTT.

This clone was seen a few times. The chain is built from TRBV10-3 and TRBJ2-2, with TRBD2 identical over 7 bases. The J segment lost 3 bases and the V segment lost 10 bases, leaving 8 bases of the junction unmatched. The CDR3 consists of 14 residues. Germline CDR1 ENHRY, CDR2 SYGVKD. CDR3 region: CATGGIGDTGELFF. DNA of the CDR3: TGTGCCACCGGGGGGATTGGGGACACCGGGGAGCTGTTTTTT.

The CDR3 DNA reads TGTGCCAGCAGACAAAGGGGGGGCTGGGGCGATGAGCAGTTCTTC. Its protein is CASRQRGGWGDEQFF. The V call is TRBV28, the J call TRBJ2-1; possible D gene TRBD2, 7 bases. V dropped 6 bases and J dropped 8 bases, with 20 bases sitting between them. This CDR3 has 15 amino acids. In germline, CDR1 is MDHEN, CDR2 SYDVKM.

The chain couples TRBV7-8 to TRBJ1-6, with D hard to call. V lost 2 bases, J lost 0 bases, and 8 bases lay in between. This CDR3 contains 16 residues. Per germline, CDR1 SGHVS and CDR2 FQNEAQ. CDR3 loop: CASSLMAVSYNSPLHF. As DNA, the CDR3 is TGTGCCAGCAGCTTAATGGCAGTCTCCTATAATTCACCCCTCCACTTT.

This chain links TRBV9 with TRBJ1-1; 9 bases fit TRBD1. V lost 4 bases to trimming and J lost 4 bases; unmatched junction nucleotides: 17. This CDR3 has 18 amino acids. Germline-derived CDR1 and CDR2 are SGDLS and YYNGEE. CDR3 bases: TGTGCCAGCAGCTCCACCCGGGACAGGGAATGGACGGGCACTGAAGCTTTCTTT. It yields the protein CASSSTRDREWTGTEAFF.

This rearrangement joins TRBV9 to TRBJ1-1; D gene ambiguous. Germline CDR1 and CDR2: SGDLS and YYNGEE. Trimming removed 0 bases at V and 3 bases at J, with 9 bases between. CDR3 length: 14 amino acids. The CDR3 nucleotides read TGTGCCAGCAGCGTAGCTGGAGACGACACTGAAGCTTTCTTT. It translates to CASSVAGDDTEAFF.

This chain connects TRBV7-9 to TRBJ1-3, with a tentative D call TRBD1 (5 bases). The V gene lost 5 bases and the J gene lost 0 bases, with 11 bases spanning the gap. Germline V gene data show CDR1 as SEHNR and CDR2 as FQNEAQ (reference sequence). The CDR3 runs 15 residues. DNA for the CDR3: TGTGCCAGCAGCACGGTTGGGGGCTCTGGAAACACCATATATTTT. This encodes CASSTVGGSGNTIYF.

The gene calls are TRBV7-9 and TRBJ1-1; D perhaps matches TRBD1 (5 bases). This CDR3 is 14 amino acids long. Germline V gene lookup returns CDR1 SEHNR and CDR2 FQNEAQ (reference sequence). The V end lost 7 bases, the J end lost 3 bases, and 15 bases lay between the germline ends. DNA of the CDR3: TGTGCCAGCACCCTGGTAGGGGAGGACACTGAAGCTTTCTTT. Translation: CASTLVGEDTEAFF.

The genes are TRBV5-1 and TRBJ1-1, with D possibly TRBD1 on 6 matching bases. In germline, CDR1 is SGHRS, CDR2 YFSETQ. With 0 bases removed from V and 2 bases from J, the gap between germline ends came to 14 bases. The CDR3 consists of 16 residues. CDR3 DNA sequence: TGCGCCAGCAGCTTGGCTTACCAGGGGCCTAACACTGAAGCTTTCTTT. Protein sequence: CASSLAYQGPNTEAFF.

The chain joins TRBV4-1 to TRBJ2-6; 13 bases fit TRBD2. CDR1 and CDR2 (germline): MGHRA, YSYEKL. The CDR3 length is 19 residues. With V trimmed by 1 base and J by 2 bases, 5 bases remained unmatched. CDR3 nucleotide sequence: TGCGCCAGCAGCCAAGTCTCACTAGCGGGGGGGCCTGGGGCCAACGTCCTGACTTTC. This encodes CASSQVSLAGGPGANVLTF.

The table lists this clone with a count of one. V usage is TRBV6-4 and J usage is TRBJ2-7; D possibly corresponds to TRBD2 (6 bases). The germline V gene encodes CDR1 MRHNA and CDR2 SNTAGT. The V and J ends lost 3 bases and 0 bases respectively, with 21 bases between them. The CDR3 contains 18 residues. CDR3 DNA sequence: TGTGCCAGCAGTGAAGGGCAGGGACTTCTTCCCCGCTCCTACGAGCAGTACTTC. It translates to CASSEGQGLLPRSYEQYF.

This chain joins TRBV4-1 and TRBJ1-5; tentative D call: TRBD1 (5 bases). The V gene lost 4 bases and the J gene lost 1 base, with 11 bases spanning the gap. The CDR3 runs 15 residues. Germline V gives CDR1 MGHRA, CDR2 YSYEKL. The CDR3: CASSPQGLSNQPQHF. In DNA form, the CDR3 reads TGCGCCAGCAGCCCCCAGGGTTTAAGCAATCAGCCCCAGCATTTT.

The chain uses TRBV9 and TRBJ1-6, with D unresolved. CDR1 and CDR2 from the germline V gene are SGDLS and YYNGEE. The CDR3 is made up of 15 amino acids. The ends were cut back, 0 bases at V and 0 bases at J, with 4 bases in the middle. This CDR3 reads CASSVAGSYNSPLHF. DNA for the CDR3: TGTGCCAGCAGCGTAGCGGGCTCCTATAATTCACCCCTCCACTTT.